This T cell receptor beta chain was captured by sequencing in a study of PD-1 blockade in classical Hodgkin lymphoma. Overall study results and limits: Patients starting nivolumab under 1 year after ASCT were excluded. Before treatment, TCR diversity in newly diagnosed patients was reportedly lower than in healthy donors.

Sequencing used immunoSEQ multiplex PCR; TCRdb keeps in-frame clones, though not all of them. The table shows about 40,000 clones, with approximately 87% occurring only once. Each of the patients experienced relapse following autologous stem cell transplantation, and their brentuximab vedotin exposure differed. Patients reached a best response of complete response, partial response or progressive disease. V lost 1 base and J 6 bases, leaving 13 bases between the germline ends. This CDR3 is 15 amino acids long. The germline V gene has CDR1 SGHRS and CDR2 YFSETQ. This clone was observed once. Its specificity is not known.

The chain uses TRBV5-1 and TRBJ2-2; D is perhaps TRBD2 (6 bases). The clonotype comes from a human donor with classical Hodgkin lymphoma. The sequencing here drew on peripheral blood mononuclear cells (PBMCs), taken at baseline. CDR3 sequence: CASSLSASVAGELFF. Written as DNA, the CDR3 is TGCGCCAGCAGCTTGTCGGCTAGCGTCGCCGGGGAGCTGTTTTTT. Full variable domain (rest looked up from reference TRBV5-1 and TRBJ2-2): KAGVTQTPRYLIKTRGQQVTLSCSPISGHRSVSWYQQTPGQGLQFLFEYFSETQRNKGNFPGRFSGRQFSNSRSEMNVSTLELGDSALYLCASSLSASVAGELFFGEGSRLTVL.